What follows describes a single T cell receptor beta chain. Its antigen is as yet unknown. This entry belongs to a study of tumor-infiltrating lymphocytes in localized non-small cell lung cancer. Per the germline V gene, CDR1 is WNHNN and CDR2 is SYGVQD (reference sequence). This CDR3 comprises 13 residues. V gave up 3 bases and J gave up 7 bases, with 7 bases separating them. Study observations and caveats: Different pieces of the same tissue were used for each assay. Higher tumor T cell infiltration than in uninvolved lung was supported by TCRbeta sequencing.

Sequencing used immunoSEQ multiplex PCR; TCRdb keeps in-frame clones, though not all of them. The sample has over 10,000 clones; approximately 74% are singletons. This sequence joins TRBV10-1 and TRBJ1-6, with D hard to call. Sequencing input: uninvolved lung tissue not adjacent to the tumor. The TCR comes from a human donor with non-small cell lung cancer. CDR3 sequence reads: CASSDGLNSPLHF. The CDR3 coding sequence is TGCGCCAGCAGTGACGGACTAAATTCACCCCTCCACTTT.